Sequencing of this T cell receptor (beta chain) was carried out in a study of control samples from healthy donors and cancer patients. Clones were sequenced by immunoSEQ multiplex PCR, and TCRdb holds only the in-frame ones, with some missing. Of around 86,000 clones in the sample, roughly 90% were seen once. Between the trimmed V and J ends, which lost 1 base and 8 bases, there was a span of 15 bases. Germline V CDR1 and CDR2: MDHEN, SYDVKM. CDR3 length: 15 amino acids. This chain uses TRBV28 with TRBJ2-1; D is possibly TRBD1 (5 bases). The material sequenced was PBMCs. This TCR came from a woman aged 55 to 70 with head and neck cancer. The CDR3 nucleotides are TGTGCCAGCAGTTTATCAGGGCCGGCCCCCCATGAGCAGTTCTTC. Amino acids: CASSLSGPAPHEQFF. The full variable domain, with the rest looked up from reference TRBV28 and TRBJ2-1, is DVKVTQSSRYLVKRTGEKVFLECVQDMDHENMFWYRQDPGLGLRLIYFSYDVKMKEKGDIPEGYSVSREKKERFSLILESASTNQTSMYLCASSLSGPAPHEQFFGPGTRLTVL.